The sequence of this T cell receptor beta chain was determined in a study of PD-1 blockade in classical Hodgkin lymphoma. Findings and limits, study-wide: Nivolumab starters within 1 year of ASCT were excluded. Partial responders and progressors had significantly lower baseline TCR diversity.

Using immunoSEQ multiplex PCR, the repertoire was profiled, and TCRdb retains in-frame clones only, with some absent. Of 50,000 to 75,000 clones listed, 85% to 90% were seen once; the top ten hold roughly 5%. This CDR3 spans 13 amino acids. With 5 bases removed from V and 2 bases from J, the gap between germline ends came to 9 bases. Germline V gives CDR1 SGHTS, CDR2 YDEGEE. A word on this clone: Antigen unknown.

There was relapse after autologous stem cell transplantation in every patient, and there was variation in brentuximab vedotin exposure. Complete response, partial response or progressive disease constituted the best responses recorded. The chain recombines TRBV5-8 with TRBJ2-3; a weak D match, TRBD2 (5 bases). The clonotype was recovered from a human donor with classical Hodgkin lymphoma. The sample consisted of peripheral blood mononuclear cells (PBMCs), taken before the second cycle of nivolumab. CDR3 amino acids: CASSLTTTDTQYF. The CDR3 coding sequence is TGTGCCAGCAGTCTGACTACCACAGATACGCAGTATTTT.